A single sample gave rise to the 10 T cell receptor beta chains below, sequenced in a study of Ad26.COV2.S vaccination and SARS-CoV-2 variants. Clones were read by immunoSEQ multiplex PCR, and TCRdb kept only the in-frame ones, dropping some. This sample carries roughly 460,000 clones, about 89% of them seen once, and the ten largest clones take more than 1.5%. Treatment given: 15 to 20 received Ad26.COV2.S at low or high dose, single or two shots; five or six received placebo; per-sample allocation not given. Vaccine and placebo recipients were sampled on day 63 after the first injection. The sequencing used peripheral blood, collected in a trial of Ad26.COV2.S vaccine versus placebo. These TCRs come from a person aged 18 to 65 who received the Ad26.COV2.S COVID-19 vaccine or a placebo.

This clone occurred a few times. The V call is TRBV3-1 (or the pseudogene TRBV3-2), the J call TRBJ2-7; 9 bases agree with TRBD1. CDR1 is LGHDT, CDR2 YNNKEL, per germline (reference sequence). The CDR3 is 13 amino acids. The junction had 6 bases not matched to a gene; V was cut back by 1 base and J by 11 bases. The CDR3 sequence is CASSQGGQGPEYF. The DNA for the CDR3 is TGTGCCAGCAGCCAAGGGGGACAGGGTCCTGAGTACTTC.

The chain links TRBV27 to TRBJ2-7, with 8 bases that match TRBD2. V shed 5 bases and J 1 base; nucleotides not matched to a gene: 13. CDR3 length: 17 amino acids. Germline V gene lookup returns CDR1 MNHEY and CDR2 SMNVEV (reference sequence). Here the CDR3 reads CASSPRTSSSTSYEQYF. The CDR3 bases are TGTGCCAGCAGTCCCAGGACTAGCTCCTCGACATCCTACGAGCAGTACTTC.

The chain carries TRBV2 and TRBJ2-5; D is perhaps TRBD1 or TRBD2 (5 bases each). V was cut by 6 bases and J by 2 bases, with 16 bases left in between. CDR3 length: 15 residues. The germline CDR1 and CDR2 sequences are SNHLY and FYNNEI. The CDR3 sequence is CASRGFGAEQETQYF. In nucleotides, the CDR3 is TGTGCCAGCAGAGGGTTCGGGGCCGAACAAGAGACCCAGTACTTC. The full variable domain, in which reference TRBV2 and TRBJ2-5 provide the parts outside the CDR3, is EPEVTQTPSHQVTQMGQEVILRCVPISNHLYFYWYRQILGQKVEFLVSFYNNEISEKSEIFDDQFSVERPDGSNFTLKIRSTKLEDSAMYFCASRGFGAEQETQYFGPGTRLLVL.

Concerning this clone: This sample also contains other DNA sequences that code for the same CDR3. J is TRBJ1-3 and V is TRBV6-5; no definite D call. Deletions cut 3 bases from V and 4 bases from J, with 10 bases between. Germline CDR1 reads MNHEY; CDR2 reads SVGAGI. This CDR3 is 14 amino acids long. The CDR3 protein is CASSYRVSGNTIYF. The CDR3 DNA reads TGTGCCAGCAGTTATAGGGTGTCCGGAAACACCATATATTTT.

V and J are TRBV7-2 and TRBJ2-3; D is perhaps TRBD2 (6 bases). The germline V and J ends were trimmed by 5 bases and 0 bases, with 12 bases remaining between them. The germline gives CDR1 SGHTA, CDR2 FQGNSA. This CDR3 spans 15 amino acids. CDR3 in amino acids: CASSPTSTSTDTQYF. The CDR3 region has the DNA TGTGCCAGCAGCCCAACTAGCACGAGCACAGATACGCAGTATTTT.

This clone was seen once. The CDR3 DNA follows: TGCGCCAGCAGCTTGCTCCGTGGAGGAGAGACCCAGTACTTC. Residues: CASSLLRGGETQYF. The chain joins TRBV5-1 to TRBJ2-5; D is perhaps TRBD2 (5 bases). Trimming shortened V by 1 base and J by 4 bases, and 11 bases separated the two germline ends. The CDR3 extends over 14 amino acids. Germline V gene lookup returns CDR1 SGHRS and CDR2 YFSETQ.

DNA for the CDR3: TGTGCCAGCAGTGAAGCTCACGGGACAGGGTCTGAGACCCAGTACTTC. This codes for CASSEAHGTGSETQYF. The genes are TRBV6-1 and TRBJ2-5; 9 bases are shared with TRBD1. The CDR3 is made up of 16 amino acids. Germline V CDR1 and CDR2: MNHNS, SASEGT. With V trimmed by 0 bases and J by 5 bases, 7 bases remained unmatched.

The V gene is TRBV5-1, the J gene TRBJ2-2, with 8 bases matching TRBD2. The CDR3 contains 17 residues. Germline CDR1 reads SGHRS; CDR2 reads YFSETQ. V was clipped by 0 bases and J by 6 bases; unmatched bases: 10. CDR3 DNA: TGCGCCAGCAGCTTGGGTCCAGCGGGAGCCCGAGCCGGGGAGCTGTTTTTT. It specifies CASSLGPAGARAGELFF. Supplemented by reference TRBV5-1 and TRBJ2-2, the full variable domain reads KAGVTQTPRYLIKTRGQQVTLSCSPISGHRSVSWYQQTPGQGLQFLFEYFSETQRNKGNFPGRFSGRQFSNSRSEMNVSTLELGDSALYLCASSLGPAGARAGELFFGEGSRLTVL.

This chain uses TRBV11-2 with TRBJ1-2, with D perhaps matching TRBD1 (5 bases). The CDR3 contains 13 residues. Germline values: CDR1 SGHAT, CDR2 FQNNGV. Trimming stripped 2 bases from V and 4 bases from J, with 8 bases between. The CDR3 DNA follows: TGTGCCAGCAGCTTACAGGGTCCCTATGGCTACACCTTC. Protein: CASSLQGPYGYTF. Filled out from reference TRBV11-2 and TRBJ1-2, the complete variable domain reads EAGVAQSPRYKIIEKRQSVAFWCNPISGHATLYWYQQILGQGPKLLIQFQNNGVVDDSQLPKDRFSAERLKGVDSTLKIQPAKLEDSAVYLCASSLQGPYGYTFGSGTRLTVV.

The chain carries TRBV27 and TRBJ1-2; 7 positions agree with TRBD1. Trimming took 5 bases from V and 2 from J; bases not matched to a gene: 11. CDR3 size: 16 residues. Germline CDR1 is MNHEY and CDR2 is SMNVEV (reference sequence). CDR3 loop: CASSTGLGGQNYGYTF. DNA of the CDR3: TGTGCCAGCAGTACCGGCTTGGGGGGACAGAACTATGGCTACACCTTC.